One sample yielded the 8 T cell receptor beta chains listed below, sequenced in a study of blood T cell repertoires in COVID-19. TCRdb keeps only in-frame clones here, not all; method: immunoSEQ multiplex PCR. The sample yields some 59,000 clones, about 77% seen once. Sequences were obtained from peripheral blood. The receptors were sampled from a man older than 75 with active or convalescent COVID-19.

The chain's CDR3 is CASSLKERTSGMRNYNEQFF. CDR3 in DNA: TGTGCCAGCAGCTTAAAAGAGAGGACTAGCGGGATGAGAAACTACAATGAGCAGTTCTTC. This sequence joins TRBV13 and TRBJ2-1; 12 bases agree with TRBD2. This CDR3 has 20 residues. With 2 bases clipped from V and 3 bases from J, the junction kept 14 bases outside the gene matches. Germline lookup yields CDR1 PRHDT and CDR2 FYEKMQ (reference sequence). Full variable domain (outside the CDR3, taken from reference TRBV13 and TRBJ2-1): AAGVIQSPRHLIKEKRETATLKCYPIPRHDTVYWYQQGPGQDPQFLISFYEKMQSDKGSIPDRFSAQQFSDYHSELNMSSLELGDSALYFCASSLKERTSGMRNYNEQFFGPGTRLTVL.

The chain carries TRBV2 and TRBJ2-2; 14 bases agree with TRBD2. This CDR3 contains 15 residues. After removal of 3 bases from V and 10 bases from J, the junction contained 4 bases not matched to a gene. Germline V gene lookup returns CDR1 SNHLY and CDR2 FYNNEI. The chain's CDR3 is CASSEGLAGEVELFF. CDR3 DNA sequence: TGTGCCAGCAGTGAGGGACTAGCGGGAGAAGTGGAGCTGTTTTTT.

The gene calls are TRBV18 and TRBJ1-2; D is possibly TRBD1 (5 bases). Germline values: CDR1 KGHSH, CDR2 LQKENI. V was shortened by 3 bases and J by 0 bases, with 17 bases between the two germline ends. The CDR3 covers 17 residues. CDR3: CASSPSVGLPSNYGYTF. CDR3 DNA: TGTGCCAGCTCACCTTCCGTGGGGCTACCTTCTAACTATGGCTACACCTTC.

Only a few counts were recorded for this clone. The chain uses TRBV7-8 and TRBJ1-5, with 7 bases fitting TRBD1. Per the germline V gene, CDR1 is SGHVS and CDR2 is FQNEAQ. CDR3 length: 14 amino acids. The J segment lost 6 bases and the V segment lost 5 bases, leaving 7 bases of the junction unmatched. The CDR3 DNA reads TGTGCCAGCAGCCCGACAGGGACGTCTCAGCCCCAGCATTTT. Its translation: CASSPTGTSQPQHF.

This sequence joins TRBV19 and TRBJ2-1; D gene unclear. The germline V and J ends were trimmed by 5 bases and 2 bases, with 13 bases remaining between them. Germline-derived CDR1 and CDR2 are LNHDA and SQIVND (reference sequence). The CDR3 totals 15 residues. The CDR3 region has the DNA TGTGCCAGTAGTGGCGGAGAGACGGCCTACAATGAGCAGTTCTTC. Its translation is CASSGGETAYNEQFF.

This chain links TRBV28 with TRBJ2-1; D possibly corresponds to TRBD2 (6 bases). With 6 bases removed from V and 5 bases from J, the gap between germline ends came to 11 bases. CDR1 and CDR2 (germline): MDHEN, SYDVKM. This CDR3 has 13 amino acids. The CDR3 is CASSREFDNEQFF. The CDR3 region has the DNA TGTGCCAGCAGCCGGGAGTTTGACAATGAGCAGTTCTTC.

This chain joins TRBV6-6 and TRBJ2-2, with D tentatively TRBD2 (5 bases). Germline CDR1 and CDR2: MNHNY and SVGAGI (reference sequence). This CDR3 comprises 16 residues. Between the trimmed V and J ends, which lost 0 bases and 0 bases, there was a span of 8 bases. CDR3 amino acids: CASSYSWETNTGELFF. As DNA, the CDR3 is TGTGCCAGCAGTTACTCCTGGGAGACGAACACCGGGGAGCTGTTTTTT.

This chain uses TRBV5-6 with TRBJ1-6, with TRBD1 matching 8 bases. CDR3 length: 16 residues. CDR1 is SGHDT and CDR2 is YYEEEE in the germline V gene. Trimming cost V 4 bases and J 2 bases; bases outside gene matches: 5. The chain's CDR3 is CASSTRTGTYNSPLHF. For the CDR3, the DNA is TGTGCCAGCAGCACCCGGACAGGGACCTATAATTCACCCCTCCACTTT.